The 23 T cell receptor beta chains below all came from one sample that was sequenced in a study of CD4 T cell repertoires in COVID-19. Sequencing used immunoSEQ multiplex PCR; TCRdb keeps in-frame clones, though not all of them. This sample has about 75,000 clones, with roughly 85% found just once. The sequenced sample was CD4+ T cells from peripheral blood, obtained after recovery from COVID-19. These receptors were obtained from a human donor who had COVID-19.

The V call is TRBV6-4, the J call TRBJ2-3; D unclear. With 4 bases removed from V and 6 bases from J, the gap between germline ends came to 8 bases. This CDR3 contains 12 residues. In germline, CDR1 is MRHNA, CDR2 SNTAGT. CDR3 nucleotides: TGTGCCAGCAGTGGCCCGGCTGATACGCAGTATTTT. It yields the protein CASSGPADTQYF.

In this sample, this clone turned up once. The V gene is TRBV18, the J gene TRBJ2-5; perhaps TRBD1 as D (6 bases). This CDR3 spans 14 amino acids. Trimming left V 2 bases short and J 2 bases short, with 9 bases between. CDR1 and CDR2 (germline): KGHSH, LQKENI. DNA for the CDR3: TGTGCCAGCTCACCATACAGGGAACAAGAGACCCAGTACTTC. This codes for CASSPYREQETQYF.

This chain uses TRBV19 with TRBJ2-1; TRBD2 aligns across 14 bases. The germline gives CDR1 LNHDA, CDR2 SQIVND (reference sequence). Trimming cost V 3 bases and J 6 bases; bases outside gene matches: 10. This CDR3 region has 18 residues. CDR3 bases: TGTGCCAGTAGTATGGAGACCGGGACTAGCGGGAGTTTCAATGAGCAGTTCTTC. It encodes CASSMETGTSGSFNEQFF.

CDR3 residues: CASRLAGIAEQYF. Written as DNA, the CDR3 is TGTGCCAGCCGCCTAGCGGGGATTGCAGAGCAGTACTTC. The rearrangement links TRBV7-9 to TRBJ2-7; 9 nucleotides match TRBD2. The CDR3 length is 13 residues. Germline loops: CDR1 SEHNR, CDR2 FQNEAQ (reference sequence). J gave up 7 bases and V 8 bases, and 9 bases lay outside the gene matches.

The chain joins TRBV30 to TRBJ1-4; D is uncertain. Looked up from germline, CDR1 is GTSNPN and CDR2 is SVGIG (reference sequence). The CDR3 has 15 amino acids. Trimming removed 1 base at V and 5 bases at J, with 14 bases between. The CDR3 here is CAWSEGQGSNEKLFF. DNA of the CDR3: TGTGCCTGGAGTGAAGGGCAAGGCTCGAATGAAAAACTGTTTTTT. Full variable domain (rest looked up from reference TRBV30 and TRBJ1-4): SQTIHQWPATLVQPVGSPLSLECTVEGTSNPNLYWYRQAAGRGLQLLFYSVGIGQISSEVPQNLSASRPQDRQFILSSKKLLLSDSGFYLCAWSEGQGSNEKLFFGSGTQLSVL.

The V and J genes are TRBV19 and TRBJ2-7, with D possibly matching TRBD2 (5 bases). The germline V and J ends were trimmed by 4 bases and 6 bases, with 10 bases remaining between them. This CDR3 contains 12 residues. Germline V gene lookup returns CDR1 LNHDA and CDR2 SQIVND (reference sequence). CDR3: CASSNRGGEQYF. DNA for the CDR3: TGTGCCAGTAGTAACCGTGGAGGCGAGCAGTACTTC. The whole variable domain, remainder taken from reference TRBV19 and TRBJ2-7, is DGGITQSPKYLFRKEGQNVTLSCEQNLNHDAMYWYRQDPGQGLRLIYYSQIVNDFQKGDIAEGYSVSREKKESFPLTVTSAQKNPTAFYLCASSNRGGEQYFGPGTRLTVT.

The chain has TRBV6-5 and TRBJ2-7; D is unresolved. The CDR3 loop spans 11 amino acids. The germline gives CDR1 MNHEY, CDR2 SVGAGI. The V gene lost 7 bases and the J gene lost 3 bases, with 7 bases spanning the gap. CDR3 protein: CASTRIYEQYF. CDR3 DNA sequence: TGTGCCAGCACCCGTATCTACGAGCAGTACTTC.

V usage is TRBV3-1 (or the pseudogene TRBV3-2) and J usage is TRBJ1-2; no clear D gene. The V end lost 6 bases, the J end lost 5 bases, and 10 bases lay between the germline ends. The CDR3 extends over 12 amino acids. Germline V gene sequence: CDR1 LGHDT, CDR2 YNNKEL (reference sequence). CDR3 in DNA: TGTGCCAGCAGTCAAAAAGGGTATGGCTACACCTTC. Protein: CASSQKGYGYTF.

The genes are TRBV24-1 and TRBJ1-4, with D maybe TRBD1 (6 bases). V was trimmed by 2 bases and J by 10 bases, leaving 10 bases between them. The CDR3 runs 13 residues. Per the germline V gene, CDR1 is KGHDR and CDR2 is SFDVKD. The CDR3 DNA reads as TGTGCCACCAGTGATTCAGGGGCTGGAAAACTGTTTTTT. Its protein product is CATSDSGAGKLFF.

V is TRBV10-3 and J is TRBJ1-2; tentative D call: TRBD1 (5 bases). The CDR3 consists of 13 residues. Germline lookup yields CDR1 ENHRY and CDR2 SYGVKD. V lost 5 bases and J lost 2, with 9 bases in between. In nucleotides, the CDR3 is TGTGCCATCAGTCGGGACCGAAACTATGGCTACACCTTC. Protein sequence: CAISRDRNYGYTF.

The chain carries TRBV19 and TRBJ2-3, with D perhaps TRBD1 (7 bases). V dropped 11 bases and J dropped 9 bases, with 27 bases sitting between them. The CDR3 loop spans 15 amino acids. Germline V gene sequence: CDR1 LNHDA, CDR2 SQIVND (reference sequence). For the CDR3, the DNA is TGTGCCGCGCAACGAACGACAGGGCGGGGTGAAACGCAGTATTTT. This codes for CAAQRTTGRGETQYF.

Only one count was recorded for this clone. This chain joins TRBV2 and TRBJ1-6; possibly TRBD1 for D (5 bases). The CDR3 extends over 13 amino acids. Germline V CDR1 and CDR2: SNHLY, FYNNEI. V was shortened by 6 bases and J by 3 bases, with 6 bases between the two germline ends. The CDR3 sequence is CASRRGYNSPLHF. CDR3 nucleotides: TGTGCCAGCAGAAGGGGCTATAATTCACCCCTCCACTTT.

V and J are TRBV11-3 and TRBJ2-7; no definite D call. Germline lookup yields CDR1 SGHNT and CDR2 YENEEA. This CDR3 contains 13 residues. V was cut by 3 bases and J by 6 bases, with 12 bases left in between. This CDR3 reads CASSFSSLSEQYF. CDR3 coding DNA: TGTGCCAGCAGCTTTTCCAGCCTCAGCGAGCAGTACTTC.

This clone has just a few counts. This sequence joins TRBV5-1 and TRBJ1-3, with a possible D match to TRBD1 (5 bases). This CDR3 region has 15 residues. The ends were cut back, 1 base at V and 0 bases at J, with 8 bases in the middle. Germline values: CDR1 SGHRS, CDR2 YFSETQ. Here the CDR3 reads CASSLRGDSGNTIYF. CDR3 bases: TGCGCCAGCAGCTTGAGAGGGGACTCTGGAAACACCATATATTTT.

This chain uses TRBV11-2 with TRBJ1-2; 10 nucleotides line up with TRBD1. The J segment lost 5 bases and the V segment lost 4 bases, leaving 4 bases of the junction unmatched. The germline V gene has CDR1 SGHAT and CDR2 FQNNGV. The length of the CDR3 is 14 residues. CDR3 amino acids: CASSSTGGPYGYTF. The CDR3 nucleotides are TGTGCCAGCAGCTCGACAGGGGGCCCTTATGGCTACACCTTC.

The V call is TRBV14, the J call TRBJ1-2; 8 bases map to TRBD1. V lost 6 bases, J lost 2 bases, and 11 bases stayed unmatched. Germline values: CDR1 SGHDN, CDR2 FVKESK. This CDR3 is built from 16 residues. CDR3 sequence (DNA): TGTGCCAGCAGGCCAAGTGGACAGGGATCCAACTATGGCTACACCTTC. Its protein product is CASRPSGQGSNYGYTF.

The rearrangement links TRBV18 to TRBJ2-1; possibly TRBD1 for D (6 bases). CDR1 and CDR2 from the germline V gene are KGHSH and LQKENI. Trimming left V 4 bases short and J 5 bases short, with 15 bases between. The CDR3 is 15 residues long. In DNA, the CDR3 is TGTGCCAGCTCACTTTCCTCCGGGACAAACAATGAGCAGTTCTTC. It specifies CASSLSSGTNNEQFF.

This clone was observed a handful of times. The chain is built from TRBV12-3 or TRBV12-4 and TRBJ1-3, with D uncertain. Trimming stripped 8 bases from V and 0 bases from J, with 8 bases between. The CDR3 consists of 13 residues. The CDR3 DNA reads as TGTGCCAGCGCGGCCTTCTCTGGAAACACCATATATTTT. Translating it yields CASAAFSGNTIYF.

The CDR3 DNA reads TGTGCCAGCACGGGAGGGAGGAGAGGCCAGCCCCAGCATTTT. Translated: CASTGGRRGQPQHF. V is TRBV28 and J is TRBJ1-5; no clear D. There are 14 residues in the CDR3. Between the trimmed V and J ends, which lost 7 bases and 7 bases, there was a span of 17 bases. In germline, CDR1 is MDHEN, CDR2 SYDVKM.

The CDR3 protein is CASSLVWGKANEQFF. In nucleotides, the CDR3 is TGTGCCAGCAGCTTGGTGTGGGGGAAAGCCAATGAGCAGTTCTTC. The V and J genes are TRBV5-6 and TRBJ2-1; the D gene could be TRBD1 or TRBD2 (5 bases each). CDR1 is SGHDT and CDR2 is YYEEEE in the germline V gene. V gave up 0 bases and J gave up 6 bases, with 13 bases separating them. This CDR3 contains 15 residues.

The chain joins TRBV5-6 to TRBJ2-5, with D possibly being TRBD1 or TRBD2 (5 bases each). Trimming cost V 0 bases and J 0 bases, with 6 bases left between them. The germline V gene encodes CDR1 SGHDT and CDR2 YYEEEE. The length of the CDR3 is 14 residues. This chain's CDR3 is CASSLGGYQETQYF. CDR3 DNA: TGTGCCAGCAGCTTGGGGGGGTACCAAGAGACCCAGTACTTC.

This clone was counted only a few times. V gene TRBV5-4 combines with J gene TRBJ2-3, with 7 bases identical to TRBD2. CDR3 length equals 15 residues. Germline V gene data show CDR1 as SGHNT and CDR2 as YYREEE (reference sequence). Trimming took 4 bases from V and 1 from J; bases not matched to a gene: 6. In DNA, the CDR3 is TGTGCCAGCAGCCCCCCTCGGGGGGGCACAGATACGCAGTATTTT. It is translated as CASSPPRGGTDTQYF.

This clone turned up a few times. The J gene is TRBJ2-1, the V gene TRBV27, with 7 bases matching TRBD2. The ends lost 8 bases at V and 4 bases at J; junction bases unmatched: 14. The CDR3 sequence is 16 residues long. CDR1 and CDR2 (germline): MNHEY, SMNVEV (reference sequence). Here the CDR3 DNA reads TGTGCCAGCCGGTTCGGGACGGGGGGAATTTACAATGAGCAGTTCTTC. The encoded protein is CASRFGTGGIYNEQFF.